The 2 T cell receptor beta chains below were found in one sample sequenced in a study of metastatic and nonmetastatic thyroid tumors. TCRdb re-processed the PCR reads through MiXCR. The sample lists about 33,000 clones; about 18% were seen once. Patients were all untreated before their thyroid surgery. Sequenced sample: blood. The receptors here all came from a male donor with papillary thyroid cancer or a benign thyroid nodule (not recorded which). Some clones in this sample may be carry-over from other donors' samples.

This clone came up a few times. At one end, the junction sequence differs from germline, possibly due to a read error. The V gene is TRBV2, the J gene TRBJ1-5, with TRBD1 matching 7 bases. Germline V CDR1 and CDR2: SNHLY, FYNNEI. The CDR3 has 15 residues. Written as DNA, the CDR3 is TGTGCCAGCAGTGACCGACAGGGCAAAAATCATCCCCAGCATTTT. This encodes CASSDRQGKNHPQHF.

In its sample, this clone was seen many times. This chain connects TRBV5-1 to TRBJ1-1; unclear D gene. Looked up from germline, CDR1 is SGHRS and CDR2 is YFSETQ. V was clipped by 5 bases and J by 4 bases, with 15 bases between them. This CDR3 has 14 residues. This CDR3 is CASRPATPSTEAFF. DNA for the CDR3: TGCGCCAGCAGGCCTGCCACCCCGAGCACTGAAGCTTTCTTT.